This T cell receptor beta chain was profiled in a study of T cell repertoires in cytomegalovirus infection. Study-level findings and limits: Cumulative public TCR beta family frequency identified CMV carriers with the relevant HLA.

This clonotype was observed a few times. Its antigen remains unidentified. TCRdb processed the reads anew with MiXCR; each CDR3 protein has one entry. Here the sample spans roughly 720,000 distinct CDR3 sequences, roughly 35% being singletons. Unmatched junction bases numbered 15, after V lost 5 bases and J lost 15 bases. Germline V gene data show CDR1 as SQVTM and CDR2 as ANQGSEA. This CDR3 comprises 14 residues. This sequence joins TRBV29-1 and TRBJ2-1; 11 bases are shared with TRBD2. The sequence was obtained from a human donor in good health (CMV status not recorded). Some clones in this sample may be carry-over from other donors' samples. The sequenced material came from PBMCs. The CDR3 region has the DNA TGCAGCGTTAAATCCGGGACTAGCGGAATTGAACGGTTCTTC. Residues: CSVKSGTSGIERFF.